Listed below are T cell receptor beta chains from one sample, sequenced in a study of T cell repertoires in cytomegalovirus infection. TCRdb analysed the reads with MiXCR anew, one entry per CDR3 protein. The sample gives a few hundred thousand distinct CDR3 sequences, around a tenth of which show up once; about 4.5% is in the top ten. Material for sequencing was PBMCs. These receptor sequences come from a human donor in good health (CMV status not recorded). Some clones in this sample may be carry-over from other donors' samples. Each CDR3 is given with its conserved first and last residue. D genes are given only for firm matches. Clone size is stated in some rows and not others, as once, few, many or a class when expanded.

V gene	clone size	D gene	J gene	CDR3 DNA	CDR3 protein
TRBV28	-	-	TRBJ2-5	TGTGCCAGCAGAGGACGCAGTCTGTGGGAGACCCAGTACTTC	CASRGRSLWETQYF
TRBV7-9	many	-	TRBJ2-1	TGTGCCAGCAGCTTTTTAAAGTCAAACAATGAGCAGTTCTTC	CASSFLKSNNEQFF
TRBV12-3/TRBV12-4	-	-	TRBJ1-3	TGTGCCAGCAGTTACAGGACAGCGTCTGGAAACACCATATATTTT	CASSYRTASGNTIYF
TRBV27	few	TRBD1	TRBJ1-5	TGTGCCAGCAGTTTATTTGGGACAGGGGCAAGCAATCAGCCCCAGCATTTT	CASSLFGTGASNQPQHF
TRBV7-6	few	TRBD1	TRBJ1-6	TGTGCCAGCAGCTTTGAGGGGGCGAATTCACCCCTCCACTTT	CASSFEGANSPLHF
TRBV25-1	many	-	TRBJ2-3	TGTGCCAGCAGTGAATATGGAAAAGAACTCACAGATACGCAGTATTTT	CASSEYGKELTDTQYF
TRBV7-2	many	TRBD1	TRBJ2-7	TGTGCCAGCAGCGAGACTCACAGGGGTGGACTTTACGAGCAGTACTTC	CASSETHRGGLYEQYF
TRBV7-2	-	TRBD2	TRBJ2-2	TGTGCCAGCAGCCAACTAGCGGGACCGCATAGCCCCGGGGAGCTGTTTTTT	CASSQLAGPHSPGELFF
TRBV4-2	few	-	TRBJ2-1	TGTGCCAGCAGCCCGAGGGGGGATGAGCAGTTCTTC	CASSPRGDEQFF
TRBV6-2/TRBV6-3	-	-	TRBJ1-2	TGTGCCAGCAGTGACAACAACTATGGCTACACCTTC	CASSDNNYGYTF
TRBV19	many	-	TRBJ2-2	TGTGCCAGTAGTGTCCCCGGGACGAAAAGCACCGGGGAGCTGTTTTTT	CASSVPGTKSTGELFF
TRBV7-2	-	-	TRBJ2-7	TGTGCCAGCAGCTTGTCGACAGGCCGCGAGCAGTACTTC	CASSLSTGREQYF
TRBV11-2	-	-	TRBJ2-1	TGTGCCAGCAGCTTAGTTGGCGGTTCGGATGAGCAGTTCTTC	CASSLVGGSDEQFF
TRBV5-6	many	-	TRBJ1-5	TGTGCCAGCAGCTTTTTGGGCCAGAATCAGCCCCAGCATTTT	CASSFLGQNQPQHF
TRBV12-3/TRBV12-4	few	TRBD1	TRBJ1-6	TGTGCCAGCAGTTCCCGGGACAGCCGGCCCCTCCACTTT	CASSSRDSRPLHF
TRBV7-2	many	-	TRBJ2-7	TGTGCCAGCAGTTCACCCGTTTTGCCCCACGAGCAGTACTTC	CASSSPVLPHEQYF
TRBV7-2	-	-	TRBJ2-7	TGTGCCAGCAGCTTAAATAAGGTTGCTCACGAGCAGTACTTC	CASSLNKVAHEQYF
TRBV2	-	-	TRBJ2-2	TGTGCCAGCAGTGAAAATTGGGGGACGAACACCGGGGAGCTGTTTTTT	CASSENWGTNTGELFF
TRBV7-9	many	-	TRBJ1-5	TGTGCCAGCAGCTTAGCCACAGCATGGAGGGGCAATCAGCCCCAGCATTTT	CASSLATAWRGNQPQHF
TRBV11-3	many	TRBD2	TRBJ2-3	TGTGCCAGCAGCCCTAGGGCAGCGGGAGTCAGCCCAGATACGCAGTATTTT	CASSPRAAGVSPDTQYF
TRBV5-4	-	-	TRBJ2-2	TGTGCCAGCACCTACGGGGGCGGGGAGCTGTTTTTT	CASTYGGGELFF